These 21 T cell receptor beta chains were all obtained from the same sample, sequenced in a study of blood T cells in healthy people across ages. PCR was performed a second time for 7 to 11 cycles using a sample-barcoded 5' primer and a J-beta primer mix. MiXCR was run by TCRdb on the 5' RACE reads, yielding one entry per CDR3 protein. The sample has under 2 million distinct CDR3 sequences, roughly 32% seen once. The sample taken for sequencing was blood. These receptors came from a woman aged 25-40 years in good health.

This clonotype has more than one count but fewer than ten. The V call is TRBV18, the J call TRBJ2-5, with D perhaps TRBD2 (6 bases). The CDR3 spans 13 residues. Germline V gene data show CDR1 as KGHSH and CDR2 as LQKENI. Trimming took off 2 bases at V and 11 bases at J, with 15 bases between the two ends. The CDR3 region has the DNA TGTGCCAGCTCACCAGAGACTACTCGGGAGCAGTACTTC. Translation gives CASSPETTREQYF.

This chain connects TRBV9 to TRBJ2-1; no definite D call. Trimming took 4 bases from V and 7 from J, leaving 15 bases between them. This CDR3 region has 14 residues. Germline V gives CDR1 SGDLS, CDR2 YYNGEE. DNA of the CDR3: TGTGCCAGCAGCCCCCACCTTGTAGGAAATGAGCAGTTCTTC. Its translation: CASSPHLVGNEQFF.

This clonotype has more than one count but fewer than ten. This chain joins TRBV2 and TRBJ2-5; TRBD2 aligns across 14 bases. V gave up 6 bases and J gave up 4 bases; unmatched junction bases: 13. Germline V lookup: CDR1 SNHLY, CDR2 FYNNEI. The CDR3 extends over 18 amino acids. The chain's CDR3 is CASSGTSGSSPLGETQYF. Here the CDR3 DNA reads TGTGCCAGCAGCGGGACTAGCGGGAGTAGCCCTTTGGGAGAGACCCAGTACTTC. Looking up the rest from reference TRBV2 and TRBJ2-5 gives the full variable domain: EPEVTQTPSHQVTQMGQEVILRCVPISNHLYFYWYRQILGQKVEFLVSFYNNEISEKSEIFDDQFSVERPDGSNFTLKIRSTKLEDSAMYFCASSGTSGSSPLGETQYFGPGTRLLVL.

V usage is TRBV29-1 and J usage is TRBJ1-1, with D maybe TRBD1 (6 bases). The V gene's germline CDR1 is SQVTM and CDR2 ANQGSEA. This CDR3 region has 14 residues. This chain's CDR3 is CRAARGFSHTEAFF. CDR3 in DNA: TGCAGAGCTGCTAGGGGGTTTAGTCATACTGAAGCTTTCTTT. Combining the CDR3 with reference TRBV29-1 and TRBJ1-1 gives the whole variable domain SAVISQKPSRDICQRGTSLTIQCQVDSQVTMMFWYRQQPGQSLTLIATANQGSEATYESGFVIDKFPISRPNLTFSTLTVSNMSPEDSSIYLCRAARGFSHTEAFFGQGTRLTVV.

This clonotype was counted between two and nine times. The V call is TRBV20-1, the J call TRBJ1-2; 7 nucleotides align to TRBD1. The CDR3 consists of 15 residues. Germline V gene data show CDR1 as DFQATT and CDR2 as SNEGSKA (reference sequence). J lost 8 bases, V lost 3 bases, and 15 bases had no gene match. The CDR3 region is CSARSERQTGKGYTF. In nucleotides, the CDR3 is TGCAGTGCTAGGTCAGAGCGTCAGACAGGGAAAGGCTACACCTTC.

J is TRBJ1-1 and V is TRBV6-1; 9 positions match TRBD1. The germline V gene has CDR1 MNHNS and CDR2 SASEGT. This CDR3 spans 14 amino acids. J lost 2 bases, V lost 9 bases, and 7 bases had no gene match. CDR3 in amino acids: CASGQGRSNTEAFF. The CDR3 DNA reads as TGTGCCAGTGGACAGGGGCGAAGCAACACTGAAGCTTTCTTT.

The V gene is TRBV6-4, the J gene TRBJ2-5; 9 positions agree with TRBD1. Germline V CDR1 and CDR2: MRHNA, SNTAGT. The junction had 15 bases not matched to a gene; V was cut back by 2 bases and J by 11 bases. The CDR3 has 16 amino acids. For the CDR3, the DNA is TGTGCCAGCAGTGACGCCGGGACAGGGTCAGACAATGAGCAGTACTTC. It codes for CASSDAGTGSDNEQYF.

J is TRBJ2-5 and V is TRBV7-2, with 10 bases matching TRBD2. The V segment lost 6 bases and the J segment 6 bases; nucleotides outside the gene matches: 7. Germline lookup yields CDR1 SGHTA and CDR2 FQGNSA. The CDR3 runs 14 residues. CDR3 sequence reads: CASSQAGGPQTQYF. The CDR3 DNA is TGTGCCAGCAGTCAAGCGGGAGGGCCTCAGACCCAGTACTTC.

The chain links TRBV14 to TRBJ1-2; TRBD1 aligns across 7 bases. With 3 bases clipped from V and 7 bases from J, the junction kept 11 bases outside the gene matches. The CDR3 extends over 15 amino acids. Germline CDR1 SGHDN, CDR2 FVKESK. The CDR3 DNA is TGTGCCAGCAGCCAGCGGGACAGAGAAGATGGTGGCTACACCTTC. This translates into CASSQRDREDGGYTF.

This rearrangement joins TRBV20-1 to TRBJ2-7; 9 bases line up with TRBD1. The germline V gene has CDR1 DFQATT and CDR2 SNEGSKA (reference sequence). J lost 3 bases, V lost 8 bases, and 5 bases had no gene match. This CDR3 region has 12 residues. CDR3 residues: CSTGTGYYEQYF. CDR3 in DNA: TGCAGTACCGGGACAGGGTACTACGAGCAGTACTTC.

This clonotype was observed at least ten times. This CDR3 reads CSGTLAGGSYNEQFF. CDR3 in DNA: TGCAGCGGAACTTTAGCGGGGGGCTCCTACAATGAGCAGTTCTTC. The V gene is TRBV29-1, the J gene TRBJ2-1, with 10 bases that match TRBD2. The CDR3 length is 15 residues. Losses at the gene ends were 7 bases for V and 0 bases for J; bases not matched to a gene: 6. CDR1 is SQVTM and CDR2 is ANQGSEA in the germline V gene.

The chain carries TRBV27 and TRBJ2-7, with D possibly matching TRBD1 (5 bases). Germline V gene sequence: CDR1 MNHEY, CDR2 SMNVEV (reference sequence). CDR3 length: 15 residues. The V gene lost 5 bases and the J gene lost 0 bases, with 14 bases spanning the gap. CDR3 amino acids: CASSRQLSSSYEQYF. In DNA, the CDR3 is TGTGCCAGCAGTCGACAGTTGTCGAGCTCCTACGAGCAGTACTTC.

The J gene is TRBJ1-1, the V gene TRBV5-6; possible D gene TRBD1, 5 bases. The CDR3 consists of 14 residues. Germline CDR1 reads SGHDT; CDR2 reads YYEEEE. Trimming removed 1 base at V and 4 bases at J, with 11 bases between. The CDR3 DNA reads as TGTGCCAGCAGCTTGTCAACAGGTCCCACTGAAGCTTTCTTT. Its protein product is CASSLSTGPTEAFF.

In this sample, this clonotype turned up a few times. V usage is TRBV20-1 and J usage is TRBJ1-1, with D unclear. CDR3 length: 10 amino acids. The germline gives CDR1 DFQATT, CDR2 SNEGSKA (reference sequence). V gave up 2 bases and J gave up 8 bases, with 6 bases separating them. The CDR3 loop reads CSARLSEAFF. DNA of the CDR3: TGCAGTGCTAGACTCTCCGAAGCTTTCTTT.

The chain carries TRBV4-1 and TRBJ1-4, with D maybe TRBD1 (5 bases). With 3 bases removed from V and 8 bases from J, the gap between germline ends came to 19 bases. Germline CDR1 MGHRA, CDR2 YSYEKL. CDR3 size: 16 residues. CDR3 protein: CASSQFGEGKSEKLFF. The CDR3 DNA reads TGCGCCAGCAGCCAGTTCGGTGAGGGGAAATCAGAAAAACTGTTTTTT.

This clonotype has more than one count but fewer than ten. The chain recombines TRBV12-3 or TRBV12-4 with TRBJ2-7; possible D gene TRBD2, 5 bases. This CDR3 region has 15 residues. V dropped 6 bases and J dropped 5 bases, with 20 bases sitting between them. DNA of the CDR3: TGTGCCAGCAGCCCCCCCAGGCGAGGGTTCGACGAGCAGTACTTC. It translates to CASSPPRRGFDEQYF.

The rearrangement joins TRBV11-2 to TRBJ2-5; 11 bases are shared with TRBD2. Losses at the gene ends were 3 bases for V and 7 bases for J; bases not matched to a gene: 10. The CDR3 is 16 amino acids. The germline CDR1 and CDR2 sequences are SGHAT and FQNNGV. The CDR3 sequence: CASSFRPGLADGTQYF. The CDR3 DNA follows: TGTGCCAGCAGCTTCCGTCCGGGACTAGCGGATGGGACCCAGTACTTC.

The J gene is TRBJ2-1, the V gene TRBV20-1, with D possibly matching TRBD1 (6 bases). The CDR3 is made up of 14 amino acids. V lost 6 bases, J lost 5 bases, and 17 bases lay in between. The germline V gene encodes CDR1 DFQATT and CDR2 SNEGSKA (reference sequence). This CDR3 reads CSADGTPINNEQFF. DNA of the CDR3: TGCAGTGCAGACGGGACACCCATAAACAATGAGCAGTTCTTC.

There are a few counts of this clonotype. The chain recombines TRBV5-6 with TRBJ2-7; 9 bases agree with TRBD2. Germline V gene sequence: CDR1 SGHDT, CDR2 YYEEEE. CDR3 length: 16 residues. The ends lost 4 bases at V and 4 bases at J; junction bases unmatched: 12. The CDR3 region has the DNA TGTGCCAGCAGCCCGGGGCCCGCGGGAGGGCCATACGAGCAGTACTTC. Amino acids: CASSPGPAGGPYEQYF.

This clonotype was detected only a few times. The chain carries TRBV27 and TRBJ2-7; 13 positions agree with TRBD2. Germline trimming cut 3 bases from V and 2 bases from J; bases unmatched to any gene: 19. Looked up from germline, CDR1 is MNHEY and CDR2 is SMNVEV (reference sequence). CDR3 size: 21 residues. CDR3 sequence: CASSLEFPGRRLAGGPYEQYF. The DNA for the CDR3 is TGTGCCAGCAGTTTGGAATTTCCGGGACGCCGACTAGCGGGAGGCCCCTACGAGCAGTACTTC.

This clonotype was counted between two and nine times. The chain carries TRBV5-1 and TRBJ2-5; D uncertain. V was clipped by 3 bases and J by 0 bases, with 12 bases between them. The CDR3 sequence is 15 residues long. In germline, CDR1 is SGHRS, CDR2 YFSETQ. CDR3 protein: CASSSTQKYQETQYF. The CDR3 DNA follows: TGCGCCAGCAGCTCGACGCAAAAGTACCAAGAGACCCAGTACTTC.